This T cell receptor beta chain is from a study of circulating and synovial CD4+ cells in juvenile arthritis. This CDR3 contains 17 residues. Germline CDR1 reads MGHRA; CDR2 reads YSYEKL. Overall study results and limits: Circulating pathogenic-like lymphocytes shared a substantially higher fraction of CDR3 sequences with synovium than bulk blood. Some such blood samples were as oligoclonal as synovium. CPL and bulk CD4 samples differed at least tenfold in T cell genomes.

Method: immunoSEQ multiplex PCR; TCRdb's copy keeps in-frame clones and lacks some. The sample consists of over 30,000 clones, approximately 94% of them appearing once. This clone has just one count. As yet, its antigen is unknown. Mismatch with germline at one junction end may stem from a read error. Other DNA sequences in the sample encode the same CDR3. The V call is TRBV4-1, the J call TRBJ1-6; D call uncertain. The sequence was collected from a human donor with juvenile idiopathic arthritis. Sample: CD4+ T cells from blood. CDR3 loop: CASSQAVRSSYNSPLHF. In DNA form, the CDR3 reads TGCGCCAGCAGCCAAGCCGTACGGAGCTCCTATAATTCCCCCCTCCACTTT.